What follows are 21 T cell receptor beta chains derived from one specimen sequenced in a study of T cell responses to AZD1222 COVID-19 vaccine. The table came from immunoSEQ multiplex PCR; TCRdb's copy has only in-frame clones and leaves some out. The profile shows 140,000 or so clones, 90% to 95% of them singletons. The specimen was peripheral blood, collected on day 0 of AZD1222 vaccination. The receptors come from an adult in good health.

The chain is built from TRBV19 and TRBJ1-1, with D maybe TRBD1 (5 bases). V was shortened by 6 bases and J by 6 bases, with 20 bases between the two germline ends. The length of the CDR3 is 15 residues. The germline CDR1 and CDR2 sequences are LNHDA and SQIVND (reference sequence). This chain's CDR3 is CASSHKPGTVSEAFF. CDR3 bases: TGTGCCAGTAGCCACAAGCCCGGGACCGTTTCTGAAGCTTTCTTT.

In this sample, this clone turned up a few times. This chain links TRBV20-1 with TRBJ1-5; 10 bases are shared with TRBD1. V was clipped by 3 bases and J by 6 bases; unmatched bases: 8. The V gene's germline CDR1 is DFQATT and CDR2 SNEGSKA (reference sequence). The CDR3 length is 15 residues. DNA of the CDR3: TGCAGTGCTAGTGAAGGACAGGGGGATAGTCAGCCCCAGCATTTT. Translation gives CSASEGQGDSQPQHF.

The gene calls are TRBV15 and TRBJ2-1, with 11 bases that match TRBD1. The V and J ends lost 2 bases and 8 bases, in that order; junction bases with no gene match: 5. The CDR3 has 15 residues. The germline V gene has CDR1 LNHNV and CDR2 YYDKDF (reference sequence). CDR3 sequence (DNA): TGTGCCACCAGCAGAAGGACAGGGGGCGGGGATGAGCAGTTCTTC. Protein: CATSRRTGGGDEQFF.

The chain is built from TRBV2 and TRBJ1-4, with 7 bases that match TRBD1. Trimming at V came to 4 bases and at J to 7 bases, leaving 6 bases not matched to a gene. In germline, CDR1 is SNHLY, CDR2 FYNNEI. The CDR3 consists of 14 residues. The CDR3 DNA is TGTGCCAGCAGTGCGGCAGGGGGAGCTGAAAAACTGTTTTTT. Its translation is CASSAAGGAEKLFF.

The rearrangement uses TRBV11-2 and TRBJ1-2; D is uncertain. Per the germline V gene, CDR1 is SGHAT and CDR2 is FQNNGV. V lost 1 base and J lost 1, with 16 bases in between. This CDR3 comprises 17 residues. This CDR3 is CASSLVPSQFVNYGYTF. Written as DNA, the CDR3 is TGTGCCAGCAGCTTAGTCCCCAGTCAGTTCGTTAACTATGGCTACACCTTC.

This clone was recorded only once. This chain links TRBV4-1 with TRBJ2-5; 8 bases map to TRBD2. In germline, CDR1 is MGHRA, CDR2 YSYEKL. V lost 0 bases to trimming and J lost 1 base; unmatched junction nucleotides: 7. The CDR3 length is 17 residues. CDR3 sequence (DNA): TGCGCCAGCAGCCAAGATTCGGCTAGCGGGCTCCAAGAGACCCAGTACTTC. This gives the protein CASSQDSASGLQETQYF.

The chain recombines TRBV5-4 with TRBJ2-7; 8 nucleotides align to TRBD1. This CDR3 contains 15 residues. Germline V gene data show CDR1 as SGHNT and CDR2 as YYREEE (reference sequence). The V segment lost 1 base and the J segment 7 bases; nucleotides outside the gene matches: 10. The CDR3 is CASSLWDRTSLEQYF. The CDR3 DNA is TGTGCCAGCAGCTTGTGGGACAGGACGTCCTTGGAGCAGTACTTC. Full variable domain (missing parts from reference TRBV5-4 and TRBJ2-7): ETGVTQSPTHLIKTRGQQVTLRCSSQSGHNTVSWYQQALGQGPQFIFQYYREEENGRGNFPPRFSGLQFPNYSSELNVNALELDDSALYLCASSLWDRTSLEQYFGPGTRLTVT.

The chain recombines TRBV18 with TRBJ1-1, with D unclear. CDR1 and CDR2 (germline): KGHSH, LQKENI. The CDR3 spans 17 residues. V was pared by 0 bases and J by 1 base, with 15 bases between. Written as DNA, the CDR3 is TGTGCCAGCTCACCACCGAATGAACGACCTGGGAACACTGAAGCTTTCTTT. This gives the protein CASSPPNERPGNTEAFF.

V usage is TRBV5-4 and J usage is TRBJ1-5; D possibly corresponds to TRBD1 (6 bases). Trimming removed 2 bases from V and 9 bases from J, with 15 bases in between. CDR3 length equals 14 residues. In germline, CDR1 is SGHNT, CDR2 YYREEE (reference sequence). CDR3 coding DNA: TGTGCCAGCAGCTTTGGCGGGGGCCCTGGGCCCCAGCATTTT. Amino acids: CASSFGGGPGPQHF.

This clone was recorded only once. The rearrangement joins TRBV7-9 to TRBJ1-1; 9 bases align to TRBD1. Germline-derived CDR1 and CDR2 are SEHNR and FQNEAQ (reference sequence). After removal of 4 bases from V and 3 bases from J, the junction contained 9 bases not matched to a gene. The CDR3 loop spans 16 amino acids. CDR3 protein: CASSYARDRADTEAFF. CDR3 bases: TGTGCCAGCAGCTATGCTAGGGACAGGGCGGACACTGAAGCTTTCTTT.

This chain joins TRBV19 and TRBJ1-4; the D is unclear. The V gene lost 3 bases and the J gene lost 4 bases, with 9 bases spanning the gap. Germline V gene lookup returns CDR1 LNHDA and CDR2 SQIVND (reference sequence). The CDR3 has 14 residues. This CDR3 is CASSIGRNNEKLFF. The CDR3 bases are TGTGCCAGTAGTATTGGGCGGAATAATGAAAAACTGTTTTTT.

The chain combines TRBV4-2 with TRBJ2-7, with 10 positions matching TRBD1. CDR3 size: 15 residues. Losses at the gene ends were 4 bases for V and 2 bases for J; bases not matched to a gene: 5. The V gene's germline CDR1 is LGHNA and CDR2 YNFKEQ. This CDR3 is CASSPTGTGAYEQYF. In DNA, the CDR3 is TGTGCCAGCAGCCCAACCGGGACAGGGGCCTACGAGCAGTACTTC.

The CDR3 loop reads CASSPQGGEKLFF. Here the CDR3 DNA reads TGTGCCAGCTCACCGCAGGGAGGGGAAAAACTGTTTTTT. This sequence joins TRBV18 and TRBJ1-4, with TRBD1 as a possible D gene (5 bases). CDR3 length: 13 residues. V dropped 3 bases and J dropped 8 bases, with 10 bases sitting between them. Germline assignment: CDR1 KGHSH and CDR2 LQKENI.

The J gene is TRBJ1-1, the V gene TRBV6-2 or TRBV6-3, with 12 positions matching TRBD1. The CDR3 contains 17 residues. The germline V gene encodes CDR1 MNHEY and CDR2 SVGEGT. Trimming removed 2 bases from V and 3 bases from J; junction bases left unmatched: 7. The DNA of the CDR3 is TGTGCCAGCAGTTACCCGGGACAGGGGGCATGGGACACTGAAGCTTTCTTT. This sequence encodes CASSYPGQGAWDTEAFF.

The chain combines TRBV6-5 with TRBJ1-2; 7 nucleotides align to TRBD1. There are 14 residues in the CDR3. Germline CDR1 is MNHEY and CDR2 is SVGAGI. V gave up 7 bases and J gave up 5 bases; unmatched junction bases: 10. The CDR3 DNA sequence: TGTGCCAGCACCGCCGGGACAGCGGTATATGGCTACACCTTC. It codes for CASTAGTAVYGYTF.

The chain joins TRBV7-5 to TRBJ2-5; the table's D gene call, TRBD1, was not cross checked with the DNA. TRBV7-5 is shown as a pseudogene. This CDR3 region has 18 residues. Written as DNA, the CDR3 is TGTGCCAGAAGCTTAGCCCCCCCCCGACAGGGTAGGGGGGAGACCCAGTACTTC. Translating it yields CARSLAPPRQGRGETQYF.

This clone was observed a few times. V and J are TRBV5-1 and TRBJ1-3, with TRBD1 matching over 7 bases. Trimming cost V 0 bases and J 3 bases; bases outside gene matches: 6. The germline CDR1 and CDR2 sequences are SGHRS and YFSETQ. The CDR3 has 16 amino acids. Here the CDR3 DNA reads TGCGCCAGCAGCTTGGGTGCAGGGGGTGGTGGAAACACCATATATTTT. It translates to CASSLGAGGGGNTIYF.

This chain uses TRBV7-8 with TRBJ1-4; possibly TRBD1 for D (6 bases). V was pared by 3 bases and J by 4 bases, with 9 bases between. Looked up from germline, CDR1 is SGHVS and CDR2 is FQNEAQ. CDR3 length: 14 amino acids. CDR3 sequence reads: CASSLQGINEKLFF. The CDR3 coding sequence is TGTGCCAGCAGCTTGCAGGGGATTAATGAAAAACTGTTTTTT.

The chain links TRBV5-1 to TRBJ2-3, with 9 bases lining up with TRBD1. Per the germline V gene, CDR1 is SGHRS and CDR2 is YFSETQ. J lost 8 bases, V lost 4 bases, and 11 bases had no gene match. The CDR3 contains 15 residues. For the CDR3, the DNA is TGCGCCAGCAGCCGGGATGGGACAGGGTCTGGTACGCAGTATTTT. The encoded protein is CASSRDGTGSGTQYF.

V gene TRBV4-2 combines with J gene TRBJ2-2, with 11 bases matching TRBD2. Unmatched junction bases numbered 5, after V lost 1 base and J lost 4 bases. This CDR3 spans 17 amino acids. Germline assignment: CDR1 LGHNA and CDR2 YNFKEQ. CDR3 bases: TGTGCCAGCAGCCAAGGGACTAGCGGGCAGGGCACCGGGGAGCTGTTTTTT. The encoded protein is CASSQGTSGQGTGELFF.

The V and J genes are TRBV19 and TRBJ2-3; 10 positions match TRBD2. This CDR3 contains 13 residues. Germline CDR1 and CDR2: LNHDA and SQIVND (reference sequence). Trimming took 9 bases from V and 2 from J; bases not matched to a gene: 2. CDR3 nucleotide sequence: TGTGCCAGCAGCGGGGGGGCCACAGATACGCAGTATTTT. Translating gives CASSGGATDTQYF. The variable domain in full, with the rest retrieved from reference TRBV19 and TRBJ2-3, is DGGITQSPKYLFRKEGQNVTLSCEQNLNHDAMYWYRQDPGQGLRLIYYSQIVNDFQKGDIAEGYSVSREKKESFPLTVTSAQKNPTAFYLCASSGGATDTQYFGPGTRLTVL.